This record concerns one T cell receptor beta chain sequence. Antigen specificity is unknown. TCRdb's table, derived via immunoSEQ multiplex PCR, lists solely in-frame clones and lacks some. The sample carries about 1,200 clones, around 40% recorded once. The sample is drawn from a study of T cells in localized non-small cell lung cancer. Overall study results and limits: Tumor showed lower T cell clonality than uninvolved adjacent lung, where it was highest.

This CDR3 has 14 amino acids. Per germline, CDR1 MGHDK and CDR2 SYGVNS. Trimming cost V 7 bases and J 0 bases, with 10 bases left between them. This TCR came from a woman aged 35 to 70 with stage I lung adenocarcinoma. This sample comprised normal lung tissue next to the tumor, obtained before any cancer treatment. This rearrangement joins TRBV25-1 to TRBJ1-5; a possible D gene is TRBD1 (5 bases). This CDR3 reads CASNGGDSNQPQHF. In DNA, the CDR3 is TGTGCCAGCAATGGAGGGGATAGCAATCAGCCCCAGCATTTT.